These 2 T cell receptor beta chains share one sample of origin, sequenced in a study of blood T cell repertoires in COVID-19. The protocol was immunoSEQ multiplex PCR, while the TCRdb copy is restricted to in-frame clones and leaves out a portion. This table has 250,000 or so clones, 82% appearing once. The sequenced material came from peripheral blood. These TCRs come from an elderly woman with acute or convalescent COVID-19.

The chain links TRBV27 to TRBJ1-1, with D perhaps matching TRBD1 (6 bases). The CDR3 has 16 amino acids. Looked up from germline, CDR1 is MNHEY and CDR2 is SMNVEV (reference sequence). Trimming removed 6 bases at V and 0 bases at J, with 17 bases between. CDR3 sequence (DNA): TGTGCCAGCAGCATCAACAGGGACAACATGAACACTGAAGCTTTCTTT. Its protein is CASSINRDNMNTEAFF.

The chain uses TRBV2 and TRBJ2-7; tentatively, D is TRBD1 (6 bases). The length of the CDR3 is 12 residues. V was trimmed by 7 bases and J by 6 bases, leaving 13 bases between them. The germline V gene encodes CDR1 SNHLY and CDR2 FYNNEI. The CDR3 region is CASIEPGVEQYF. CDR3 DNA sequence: TGTGCCAGCATTGAGCCAGGGGTCGAGCAGTACTTC.